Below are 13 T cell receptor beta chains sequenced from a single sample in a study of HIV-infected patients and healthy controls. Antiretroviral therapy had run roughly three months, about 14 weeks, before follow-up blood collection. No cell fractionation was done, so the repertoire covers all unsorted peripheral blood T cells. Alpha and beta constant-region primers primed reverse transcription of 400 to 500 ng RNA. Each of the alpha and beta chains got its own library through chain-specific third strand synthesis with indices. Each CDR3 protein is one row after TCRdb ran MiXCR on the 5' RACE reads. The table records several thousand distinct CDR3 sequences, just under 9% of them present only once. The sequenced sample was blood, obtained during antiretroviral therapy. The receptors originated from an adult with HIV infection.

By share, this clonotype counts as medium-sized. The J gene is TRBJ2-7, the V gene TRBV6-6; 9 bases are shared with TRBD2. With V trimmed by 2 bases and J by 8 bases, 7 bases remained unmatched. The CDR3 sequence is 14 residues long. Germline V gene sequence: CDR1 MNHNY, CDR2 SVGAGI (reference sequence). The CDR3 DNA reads TGTGCCAGCAGTTACAGTCAAGCGGGAGGCCAGCAGTACTTC. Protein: CASSYSQAGGQQYF.

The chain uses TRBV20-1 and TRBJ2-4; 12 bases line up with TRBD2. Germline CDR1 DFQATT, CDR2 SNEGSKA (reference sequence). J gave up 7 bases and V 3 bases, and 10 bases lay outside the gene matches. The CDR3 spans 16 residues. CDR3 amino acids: CSASPRTGTSGNIQYF. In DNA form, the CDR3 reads TGCAGTGCTAGTCCCCGAACCGGGACTAGCGGGAACATTCAGTACTTC.

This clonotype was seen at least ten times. CDR3: CASSSIGSGLVGGEQYF. CDR3 sequence (DNA): TGTGCCAGCAGTTCCATAGGGTCGGGACTAGTTGGGGGGGAGCAGTACTTC. J is TRBJ2-7 and V is TRBV28; 8 positions agree with TRBD2. There are 17 residues in the CDR3. Germline CDR1 and CDR2: MDHEN and SYDVKM. V dropped 4 bases and J dropped 7; count of bases not matched to a gene: 18. Supplemented by reference TRBV28 and TRBJ2-7, the full variable domain reads DVKVTQSSRYLVKRTGEKVFLECVQDMDHENMFWYRQDPGLGLRLIYFSYDVKMKEKGDIPEGYSVSREKKERFSLILESASTNQTSMYLCASSSIGSGLVGGEQYFGPGTRLTVT.

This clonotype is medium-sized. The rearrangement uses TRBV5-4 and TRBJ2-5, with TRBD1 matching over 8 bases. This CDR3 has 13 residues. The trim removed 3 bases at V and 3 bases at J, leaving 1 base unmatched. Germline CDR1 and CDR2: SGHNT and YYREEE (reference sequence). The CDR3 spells CASSSTGEETQYF. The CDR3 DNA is TGTGCCAGCAGCTCGACAGGGGAAGAGACCCAGTACTTC.

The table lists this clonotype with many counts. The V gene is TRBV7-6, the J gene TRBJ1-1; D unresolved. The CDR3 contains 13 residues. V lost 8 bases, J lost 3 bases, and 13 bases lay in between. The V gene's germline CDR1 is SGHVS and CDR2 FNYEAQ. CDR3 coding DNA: TGTGCCAGCGCCTCCCAAGGATACACTGAAGCTTTCTTT. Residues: CASASQGYTEAFF. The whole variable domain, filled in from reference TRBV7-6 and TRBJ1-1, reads GAGVSQSPRYKVTKRGQDVALRCDPISGHVSLYWYRQALGQGPEFLTYFNYEAQQDKSGLPNDRFSAERPEGSISTLTIQRTEQRDSAMYRCASASQGYTEAFFGQGTRLTVV.

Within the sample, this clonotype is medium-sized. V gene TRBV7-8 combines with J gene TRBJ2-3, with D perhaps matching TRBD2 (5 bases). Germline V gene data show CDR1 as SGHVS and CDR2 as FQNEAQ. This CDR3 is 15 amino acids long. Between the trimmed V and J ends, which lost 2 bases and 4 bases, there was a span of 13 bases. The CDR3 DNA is TGTGCCAGCAGCTTAAGGCCCCCTAGCCCAGATACGCAGTATTTT. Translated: CASSLRPPSPDTQYF.

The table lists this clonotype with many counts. The CDR3 DNA sequence: TGTGCCAGCAGTCCTAGCCGGGGATACTACAATGAGCAGTTCTTC. It translates to CASSPSRGYYNEQFF. The genes are TRBV14 and TRBJ2-1; possible D gene TRBD2, 5 bases. This CDR3 is 15 amino acids long. Germline lookup yields CDR1 SGHDN and CDR2 FVKESK. V was trimmed by 6 bases and J by 3 bases, leaving 15 bases between them.

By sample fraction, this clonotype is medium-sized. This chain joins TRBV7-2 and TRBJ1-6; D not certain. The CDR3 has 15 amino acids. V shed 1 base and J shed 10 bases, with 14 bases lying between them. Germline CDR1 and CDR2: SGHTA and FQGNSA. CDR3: CASSLGRSHQSPLHF. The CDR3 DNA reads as TGTGCCAGCAGCTTAGGGAGGAGTCATCAATCACCCCTCCACTTT.

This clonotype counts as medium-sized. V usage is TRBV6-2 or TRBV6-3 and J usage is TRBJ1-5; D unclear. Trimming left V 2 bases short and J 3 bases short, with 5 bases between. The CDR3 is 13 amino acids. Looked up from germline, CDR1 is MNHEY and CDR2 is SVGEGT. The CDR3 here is CASSYRHNQPQHF. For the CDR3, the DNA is TGTGCCAGCAGTTACAGACACAATCAGCCCCAGCATTTT.

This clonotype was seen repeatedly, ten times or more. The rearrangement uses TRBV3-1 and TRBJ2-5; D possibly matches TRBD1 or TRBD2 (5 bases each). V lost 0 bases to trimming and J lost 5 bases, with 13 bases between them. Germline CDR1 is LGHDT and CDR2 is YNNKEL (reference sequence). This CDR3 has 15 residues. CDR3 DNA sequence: TGTGCCAGCAGCCAAGAGGGGAGAGAGGGGGAGACCCAGTACTTC. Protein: CASSQEGREGETQYF.

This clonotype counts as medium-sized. In nucleotides, the CDR3 is TGTGCCAGCAGTTGGGACGGGATGAACTATGGCTACACCTTC. Translating gives CASSWDGMNYGYTF. V and J are TRBV27 and TRBJ1-2, with D maybe TRBD1 (5 bases). The CDR3 consists of 14 residues. Between the trimmed V and J ends, which lost 4 bases and 2 bases, there was a span of 11 bases. The germline V gene encodes CDR1 MNHEY and CDR2 SMNVEV (reference sequence).

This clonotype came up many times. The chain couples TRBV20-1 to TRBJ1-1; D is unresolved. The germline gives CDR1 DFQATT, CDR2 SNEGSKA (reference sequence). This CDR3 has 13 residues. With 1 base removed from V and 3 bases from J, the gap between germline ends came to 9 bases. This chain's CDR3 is CSARVTLDTEAFF. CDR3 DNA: TGCAGTGCTAGAGTGACCTTGGACACTGAAGCTTTCTTT.

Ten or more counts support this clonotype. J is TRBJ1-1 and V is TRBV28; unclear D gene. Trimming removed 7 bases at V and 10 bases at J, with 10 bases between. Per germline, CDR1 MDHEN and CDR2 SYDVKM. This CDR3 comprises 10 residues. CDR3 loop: CASNKEGAFF. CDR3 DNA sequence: TGTGCCAGCAACAAAGAGGGAGCTTTCTTT.